The clone carrying this T cell receptor beta chain was counted at least ten times. No antigen is known for it. This may be a read error, as it is one base from a much larger clone. Germline V gene lookup returns CDR1 MGHRA and CDR2 YSYEKL. The CDR3 has 17 residues. The data are from a study of regulatory T cells in long-lasting Graves disease. The study's findings and limits: Reduced TCR diversity was observed in persistent Graves' patients versus newly diagnosed patients.

Documented time point: newly diagnosed GD, antithyroid drugs for less than 3 months. RNA extracted from PBMCs served as the sequencing template. Collection of peripheral blood (approximately 9 milliliters) was done using EDTA tubes. Building of the TCR beta libraries involved iRepertoire HTBI primers and Arm-PCR of CDR3 regions. Source study methods: Identified across the samples were over 50 TRBV segments and 14 TRBJ segments. Each CDR3 protein gets one entry after TCRdb re-called the multiplex PCR reads with MiXCR. For this entry, the V and J calls and clone size follow TCRdb and not the study's own pipeline. This sample has roughly 430,000 distinct CDR3 sequences; about a sixth occur once, and the top ten carry about 10%. This sample was also put to use in a study of T cells in Graves' hyperthyroidism and ophthalmopathy. That paper states: Ophthalmopathy, which appeared later, was predicted by the model a median approximately six months before onset.

This clonotype was obtained from a woman in her twenties or thirties with Graves disease. The genes are TRBV4-1 and TRBJ1-5; 8 positions match TRBD1. The sample in question was peripheral blood mononuclear cells (PBMCs), obtained at new diagnosis, from a patient treated with antithyroid drugs. The DNA for the CDR3 is TGCGCCAGCGGCCATCGGGACAGGCCCTTCCTCAATCAGCCCCAGCATTTT. Protein product: CASGHRDRPFLNQPQHF.